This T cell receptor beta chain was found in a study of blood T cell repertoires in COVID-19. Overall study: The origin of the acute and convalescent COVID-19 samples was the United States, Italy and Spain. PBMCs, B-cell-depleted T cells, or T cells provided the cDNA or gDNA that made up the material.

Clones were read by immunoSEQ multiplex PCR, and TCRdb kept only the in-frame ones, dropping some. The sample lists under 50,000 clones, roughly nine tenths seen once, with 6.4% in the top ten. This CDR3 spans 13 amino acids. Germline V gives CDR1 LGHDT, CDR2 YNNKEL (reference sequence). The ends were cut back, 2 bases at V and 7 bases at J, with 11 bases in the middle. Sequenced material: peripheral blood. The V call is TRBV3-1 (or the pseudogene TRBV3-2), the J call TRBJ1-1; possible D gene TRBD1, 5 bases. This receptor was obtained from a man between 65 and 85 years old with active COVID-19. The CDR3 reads CASSQLQVGEAFF. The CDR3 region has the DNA TGTGCCAGCAGCCAATTACAGGTCGGTGAAGCTTTCTTT.